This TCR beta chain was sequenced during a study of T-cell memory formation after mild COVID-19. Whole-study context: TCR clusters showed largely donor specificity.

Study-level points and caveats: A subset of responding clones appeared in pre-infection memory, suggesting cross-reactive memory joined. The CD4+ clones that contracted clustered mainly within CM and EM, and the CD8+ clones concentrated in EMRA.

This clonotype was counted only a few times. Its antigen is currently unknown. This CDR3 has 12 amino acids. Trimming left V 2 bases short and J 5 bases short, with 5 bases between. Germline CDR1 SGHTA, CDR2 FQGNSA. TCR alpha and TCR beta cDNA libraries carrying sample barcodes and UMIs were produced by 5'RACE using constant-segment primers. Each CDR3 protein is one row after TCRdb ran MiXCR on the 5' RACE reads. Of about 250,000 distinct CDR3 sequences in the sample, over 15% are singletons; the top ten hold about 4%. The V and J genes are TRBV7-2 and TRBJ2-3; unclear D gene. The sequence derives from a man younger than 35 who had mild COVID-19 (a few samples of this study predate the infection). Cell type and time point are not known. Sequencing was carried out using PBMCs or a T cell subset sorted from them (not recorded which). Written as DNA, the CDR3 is TGTGCCAGCAGCTTAAGGGTAGATACGCAGTATTTT. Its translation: CASSLRVDTQYF.